The 24 T cell receptor beta chains given below trace back to one sample, sequenced in a study of PD-1 blockade in mismatch repair-deficient tumors. Repertoires were generated with immunoSEQ multiplex PCR, while TCRdb's copy carries only in-frame clones and drops some. The sample has tens of thousands of clones; 80% to 90% are singletons. This material consisted of peripheral blood, taken 44 weeks after starting pembrolizumab. These receptors were obtained from an adult with mismatch repair-deficient cancer.

This clone was seen a handful of times. The chain links TRBV9 to TRBJ2-3; TRBD2 agrees at 10 bases. J lost 6 bases, V lost 0 bases, and 7 bases had no gene match. In germline, CDR1 is SGDLS, CDR2 YYNGEE. The CDR3 covers 16 residues. The CDR3 reads CASSVGLAGVADTQYF. Here the CDR3 DNA reads TGTGCCAGCAGCGTAGGCCTAGCGGGAGTGGCCGATACGCAGTATTTT.

This clone was seen more than once but under ten times. This sequence joins TRBV7-8 and TRBJ1-1, with TRBD1 identical over 7 bases. The ends lost 5 bases at V and 2 bases at J; junction bases unmatched: 8. The CDR3 is made up of 15 amino acids. Germline CDR1 and CDR2: SGHVS and FQNEAQ. Here the CDR3 reads CASSVGQARNTEAFF. In nucleotides, the CDR3 is TGTGCCAGCAGCGTCGGACAGGCCAGAAACACTGAAGCTTTCTTT.

J is TRBJ2-3 and V is TRBV7-9; 8 nucleotides line up with TRBD2. V lost 1 base and J lost 2; bases outside the gene matches: 2. The CDR3 loop spans 15 amino acids. The V gene's germline CDR1 is SEHNR and CDR2 FQNEAQ (reference sequence). CDR3 loop: CASSLGSGITDTQYF. The CDR3, as DNA: TGTGCCAGCAGCTTAGGTAGCGGGATCACAGATACGCAGTATTTT. Full variable domain (remainder filled in from reference TRBV7-9 and TRBJ2-3): DTGVSQNPRHKITKRGQNVTFRCDPISEHNRLYWYRQTLGQGPEFLTYFQNEAQLEKSRLLSDRFSAERPKGSFSTLEIQRTEQGDSAMYLCASSLGSGITDTQYFGPGTRLTVL.

The chain joins TRBV4-1 to TRBJ2-3, with D perhaps matching TRBD2 (6 bases). The CDR3 runs 15 residues. V shed 4 bases and J shed 2 bases, with 13 bases lying between them. Germline V gene lookup returns CDR1 MGHRA and CDR2 YSYEKL. The CDR3 region has the DNA TGCGCCAGCAGCCGCAGACTAGTAAACACAGATACGCAGTATTTT. Translating gives CASSRRLVNTDTQYF.

V gene TRBV15 combines with J gene TRBJ2-3, with 14 bases matching TRBD2. The CDR3 loop spans 16 amino acids. CDR1 is LNHNV and CDR2 is YYDKDF in the germline V gene (reference sequence). V gave up 4 bases and J gave up 6 bases; unmatched junction bases: 6. This CDR3 reads CATSTGLAGESDTQYF. In DNA, the CDR3 is TGTGCCACCAGCACGGGACTAGCGGGAGAATCGGATACGCAGTATTTT.

The chain combines TRBV11-2 with TRBJ2-3; 9 bases are a match to TRBD2. Losses at the gene ends were 5 bases for V and 4 bases for J; bases not matched to a gene: 7. The germline V gene has CDR1 SGHAT and CDR2 FQNNGV. The CDR3 runs to 15 residues. Here the CDR3 reads CASSPSGRYPDTQYF. CDR3 coding DNA: TGTGCCAGCAGCCCCAGCGGGAGGTATCCAGATACGCAGTATTTT.

J is TRBJ2-1 and V is TRBV28, with 7 bases aligning to TRBD1. Germline lookup yields CDR1 MDHEN and CDR2 SYDVKM. This CDR3 has 14 residues. V trimming: 4 bases; J trimming: 5 bases; junction bases outside the gene matches: 5. The DNA for the CDR3 is TGTGCCAGCAGTTCTCCGGGACAGAACAATGAGCAGTTCTTC. Protein product: CASSSPGQNNEQFF.

The CDR3 region is CASSPRGTGGMNTEAFF. In DNA, the CDR3 is TGTGCCAGCAGCCCCCGCGGGACAGGGGGCATGAACACTGAAGCTTTCTTT. The chain links TRBV11-3 to TRBJ1-1, with TRBD1 matching over 12 bases. Looked up from germline, CDR1 is SGHNT and CDR2 is YENEEA. There are 17 residues in the CDR3. The junction had 7 bases not matched to a gene; V was cut back by 5 bases and J by 0 bases.

V gene TRBV5-6 combines with J gene TRBJ2-7; D might be TRBD1 (6 bases). Germline lookup yields CDR1 SGHDT and CDR2 YYEEEE. CDR3 size: 15 residues. Trimming stripped 2 bases from V and 2 bases from J, with 14 bases between. Here the CDR3 reads CASSLLGQRPYEQYF. CDR3 nucleotides: TGTGCCAGCAGCTTACTTGGACAGCGCCCCTACGAGCAGTACTTC.

The V gene is TRBV2, the J gene TRBJ2-5; 12 bases fit TRBD2. Germline V gene data show CDR1 as SNHLY and CDR2 as FYNNEI. CDR3 length: 16 amino acids. The J segment lost 2 bases and the V segment lost 7 bases, leaving 8 bases of the junction unmatched. CDR3 region: CASKPGLAGWQETQYF. CDR3 DNA: TGTGCCAGCAAGCCGGGACTAGCGGGTTGGCAAGAGACCCAGTACTTC.

V usage is TRBV10-3 and J usage is TRBJ1-1; D may be TRBD1 (5 bases). The CDR3 is 12 amino acids. The V gene lost 9 bases and the J gene lost 4 bases, with 12 bases spanning the gap. In germline, CDR1 is ENHRY, CDR2 SYGVKD. Written as DNA, the CDR3 is TGTGCCATTTCCCTCGGGGGCACTGAAGCTTTCTTT. It encodes CAISLGGTEAFF.

This rearrangement joins TRBV7-8 to TRBJ2-3, with TRBD2 matching 7 bases. The CDR3 is 13 amino acids. The V gene end was trimmed by 8 bases and the J gene end by 2 bases; junction bases not matched to a gene: 4. The germline gives CDR1 SGHVS, CDR2 FQNEAQ. The DNA of the CDR3 is TGTGCCAGCGGGGGGGGGTTCACAGATACGCAGTATTTT. Protein product: CASGGGFTDTQYF.

The chain links TRBV11-3 to TRBJ1-1, with no clear D. The CDR3 extends over 14 amino acids. The germline gives CDR1 SGHNT, CDR2 YENEEA. V was pared by 1 base and J by 3 bases, with 9 bases between. CDR3: CASSLGLRDTEAFF. Here the CDR3 DNA reads TGTGCCAGCAGCTTAGGTTTAAGGGACACTGAAGCTTTCTTT.

The V and J genes are TRBV5-1 and TRBJ1-1, with D possibly matching TRBD1 (6 bases). Deletions cut 4 bases from V and 7 bases from J, with 14 bases between. CDR3 size: 13 residues. Germline V CDR1 and CDR2: SGHRS, YFSETQ. The CDR3, as DNA: TGCGCCAGCAGCAGAGGGGGGTACTATGAAGCTTTCTTT. Its translation: CASSRGGYYEAFF.

V usage is TRBV4-1 and J usage is TRBJ1-4; D call uncertain. Germline V gene lookup returns CDR1 MGHRA and CDR2 YSYEKL. The CDR3 has 13 amino acids. V was trimmed by 0 bases and J by 7 bases, leaving 6 bases between them. In nucleotides, the CDR3 is TGCGCCAGCAGCCAAGAATGGGGTGAAAAACTGTTTTTT. Translation: CASSQEWGEKLFF.

The rearrangement uses TRBV30 and TRBJ2-1, with a tentative D call TRBD1 (7 bases). Trimming cost V 1 base and J 3 bases, with 10 bases left between them. The CDR3 sequence is 14 residues long. Germline assignment: CDR1 GTSNPN and CDR2 SVGIG (reference sequence). The CDR3 sequence: CAWSGRGDYNEQFF. In nucleotides, the CDR3 is TGTGCCTGGAGTGGCAGGGGGGACTACAATGAGCAGTTCTTC.

This chain joins TRBV13 and TRBJ1-4, with TRBD1 matching 9 bases. V lost 2 bases to trimming and J lost 7 bases; unmatched junction nucleotides: 8. The CDR3 spans 16 residues. Germline assignment: CDR1 PRHDT and CDR2 FYEKMQ (reference sequence). The CDR3 DNA sequence: TGTGCCAGCAGCTTATTCACCGGGACAGGGTTTGAAAAACTGTTTTTT. Residues: CASSLFTGTGFEKLFF.

This clone appeared a few times. The rearrangement links TRBV6-5 to TRBJ1-5; TRBD1 might be the D (5 bases). With 5 bases removed from V and 0 bases from J, the gap between germline ends came to 8 bases. Germline V gene sequence: CDR1 MNHEY, CDR2 SVGAGI. There are 14 residues in the CDR3. As DNA, the CDR3 is TGTGCCAGCAGTGGGGACCTTAGCAATCAGCCCCAGCATTTT. Translated, it gives CASSGDLSNQPQHF.

The chain couples TRBV28 to TRBJ1-4, with D possibly TRBD1 on 5 matching bases. V was trimmed by 7 bases and J by 5 bases, leaving 14 bases between them. The CDR3 covers 14 residues. CDR1 is MDHEN, CDR2 SYDVKM, per germline. Here the CDR3 reads CASTTGTQNEKLFF. The CDR3 coding sequence is TGTGCCAGCACGACTGGGACGCAAAATGAAAAACTGTTTTTT.

In its sample, this clone was seen many times. The chain joins TRBV9 to TRBJ2-1; 8 positions match TRBD1. CDR3 length: 16 residues. Trimming took 2 bases from V and 6 from J; bases not matched to a gene: 10. The germline CDR1 and CDR2 sequences are SGDLS and YYNGEE. The CDR3 coding sequence is TGTGCCAGCAGCGTCAATAGGGGACAGGCCCGCAATGAGCAGTTCTTC. It encodes CASSVNRGQARNEQFF.

The V gene is TRBV9, the J gene TRBJ1-2, with D possibly matching TRBD1 (6 bases). Trimming removed 0 bases at V and 4 bases at J, with 10 bases between. CDR1 and CDR2 from the germline V gene are SGDLS and YYNGEE. This CDR3 spans 14 amino acids. CDR3 loop: CASSVVAGAYGYTF. The CDR3 coding sequence is TGTGCCAGCAGCGTAGTGGCAGGGGCCTATGGCTACACCTTC.

The chain has TRBV7-9 and TRBJ2-4; TRBD2 might be the D (5 bases). V lost 5 bases, J lost 0 bases, and 14 bases lay in between. Germline V gene sequence: CDR1 SEHNR, CDR2 FQNEAQ (reference sequence). This CDR3 is 16 amino acids long. In nucleotides, the CDR3 is TGTGCCAGCAGCCCTGCTTCGGGATTAGCCAAAAACATTCAGTACTTC. Translation: CASSPASGLAKNIQYF.

The chain has TRBV7-2 and TRBJ2-7; 8 nucleotides align to TRBD2. V shed 4 bases and J 3 bases; nucleotides not matched to a gene: 11. CDR1 SGHTA and CDR2 FQGNSA come from the germline V gene. CDR3 length: 16 amino acids. CDR3 protein: CASSSPNLAGLYEQYF. Here the CDR3 DNA reads TGTGCCAGCAGCTCACCTAACCTAGCGGGCCTCTACGAGCAGTACTTC.

This clone was observed a few times. The rearrangement joins TRBV2 to TRBJ2-1, with TRBD2 matching over 11 bases. Germline V gene sequence: CDR1 SNHLY, CDR2 FYNNEI. The CDR3 is 16 amino acids. With V trimmed by 5 bases and J by 8 bases, 11 bases remained unmatched. This CDR3 is CASSFSGRARRDEQFF. The CDR3 DNA reads as TGTGCCAGCAGTTTTAGCGGGAGGGCCCGAAGAGATGAGCAGTTCTTC.